This entry concerns a single TCR beta chain. The record originates from a study of beta chain features in type 1 diabetes. Per germline, CDR1 SEHNR and CDR2 FQNEAQ (reference sequence). Trimming took 2 bases from V and 4 from J, leaving 12 bases between them. This CDR3 has 15 amino acids. Investigators reverse transcribed all isolated RNA, so they sequenced expressed TCRB transcripts. Sequenced by immunoSEQ multiplex PCR; TCRdb stores in-frame clones only, minus some. This sample has fewer than 650,000 clones; around 16% occur once, and the top ten carry 0.09% to 0.095%. The receptor comes from a man younger than 35 in good health. Sequencing used naive CD4+ T cells from blood. This chain links TRBV7-9 with TRBJ1-5, with unresolved D. This CDR3 is CASSLSVGLNQPQHF. DNA of the CDR3: TGTGCCAGCAGCTTATCGGTCGGTTTAAATCAGCCCCAGCATTTT.